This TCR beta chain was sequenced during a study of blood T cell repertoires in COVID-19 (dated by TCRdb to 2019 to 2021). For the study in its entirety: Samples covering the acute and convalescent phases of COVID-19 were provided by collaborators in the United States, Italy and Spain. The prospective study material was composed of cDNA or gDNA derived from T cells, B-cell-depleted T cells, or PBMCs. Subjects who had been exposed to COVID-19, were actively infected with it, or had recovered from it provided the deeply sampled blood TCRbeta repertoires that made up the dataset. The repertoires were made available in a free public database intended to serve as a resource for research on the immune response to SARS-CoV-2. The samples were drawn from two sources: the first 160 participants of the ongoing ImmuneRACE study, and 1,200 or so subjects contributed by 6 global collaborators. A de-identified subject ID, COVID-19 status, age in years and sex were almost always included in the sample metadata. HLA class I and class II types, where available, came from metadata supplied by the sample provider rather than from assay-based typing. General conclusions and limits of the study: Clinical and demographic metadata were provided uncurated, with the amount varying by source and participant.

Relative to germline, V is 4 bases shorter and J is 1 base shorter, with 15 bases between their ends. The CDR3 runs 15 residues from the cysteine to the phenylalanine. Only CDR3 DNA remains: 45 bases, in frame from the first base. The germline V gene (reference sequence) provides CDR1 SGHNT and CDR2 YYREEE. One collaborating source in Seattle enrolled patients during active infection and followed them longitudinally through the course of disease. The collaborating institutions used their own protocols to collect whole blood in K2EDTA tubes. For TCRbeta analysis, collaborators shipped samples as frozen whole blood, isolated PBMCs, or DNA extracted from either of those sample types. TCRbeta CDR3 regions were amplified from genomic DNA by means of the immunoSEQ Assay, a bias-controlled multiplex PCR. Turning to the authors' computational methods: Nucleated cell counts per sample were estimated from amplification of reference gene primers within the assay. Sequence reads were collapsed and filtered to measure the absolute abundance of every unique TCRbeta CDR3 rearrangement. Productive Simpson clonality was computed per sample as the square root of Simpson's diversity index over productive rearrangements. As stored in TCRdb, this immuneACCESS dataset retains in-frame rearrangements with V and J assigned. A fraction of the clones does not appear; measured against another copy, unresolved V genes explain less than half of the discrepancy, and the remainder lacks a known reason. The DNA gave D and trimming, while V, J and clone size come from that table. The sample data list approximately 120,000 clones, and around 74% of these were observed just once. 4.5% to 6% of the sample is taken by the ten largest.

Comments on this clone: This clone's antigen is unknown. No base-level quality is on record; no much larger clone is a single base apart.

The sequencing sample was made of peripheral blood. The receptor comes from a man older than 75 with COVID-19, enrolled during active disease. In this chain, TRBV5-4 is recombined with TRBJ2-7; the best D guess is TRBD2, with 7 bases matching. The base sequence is TGTGCCAGCAGCCCGGGGGGCCGAGGGTCCTACGAGCAGTACTTC. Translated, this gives CASSPGGRGSYEQYF.